The subject of this entry is one T cell receptor (beta chain). These data are taken from a study of blood T cell repertoires in COVID-19. The V gene's germline CDR1 is MNHEY and CDR2 SMNVEV (reference sequence). The CDR3 sequence is 13 residues long. V was clipped by 3 bases and J by 10 bases, with 15 bases between them. As handled by the study authors: Nucleated cell counts were estimated from reference gene primer amplification. Profiling relied on immunoSEQ multiplex PCR, and the TCRdb table lists in-frame clones only, not all of them. V and J calls and clone size are given by that table; D and trimming were obtained from the DNA. The repertoire has around 99,000 clones, 70% to 85% of them found once; the top ten carry 7.9%.

Sequencing was done on a sample of peripheral blood. The sequence was obtained from a woman aged 80 or over with active or convalescent COVID-19. This chain uses TRBV27 with TRBJ2-5; a possible D gene is TRBD2 (5 bases). The CDR3 loop is CASSFYRGGDQYF. The CDR3 nucleotides are TGTGCCAGCAGTTTCTACCGAGGAGGAGACCAGTACTTC.